This TCR beta chain was recovered during a study of T-cell memory formation after mild COVID-19 (dated by TCRdb to about 2021). A note on the overall study: Most TCR sequence clusters were specific to one of the two donors. The cohort comprised two young, previously healthy adult volunteers, one female and one male. Longitudinal TCRalpha and TCRbeta repertoire sequencing tracked T-cell clones expanding and contracting after mild COVID-19 in a couple of donors.

This clonotype was observed at least ten times. What this receptor recognizes is not known. Base quality data are lacking; no much larger clone is found one base away. This sample was sequenced with an Illumina NovaSeq 6000. TCRalpha and TCRbeta cDNA libraries were built by 5'RACE with constant-segment primers, adding sample barcodes and unique molecular identifiers. RNA was extracted from every sample with Trizol reagent. Library amplification was performed in two PCR steps, and a second sample barcode and Illumina TruSeq adapters were introduced in the second step. Libraries were sequenced on an Illumina NovaSeq with 2 x 150 bp paired-end reads. In the source study's methods: Reads were demultiplexed and collapsed into UMI-guided consensus sequences with migec v1.2.7. With mixcr v2.1.11, UMI consensuses were aligned to TRA and TRB V and J templates and assembled into clonotypes. A clonotype was counted as expanded or contracted only if both edgeR and NoisET called the change significant, with noise models trained on biological replicates. For edgeR calls, the thresholds were a false discovery rate-adjusted p below 0.01 and a log2 fold-change of 1. As an exploratory analysis of dynamics, max-normalized trajectories of the 1000 most abundant clonotypes were examined by PCA with hierarchical clustering. The CD4 or CD8 phenotype of responding clones was assigned using the separately sequenced CD4+ and CD8+ repertoires. The public sequencing data were trimmed at Q25 with fastp and processed into clonotypes with MiXCR by TCRdb, which kept only in-frame beta chains. Every distinct CDR3 protein forms one entry, paired with its most common genes and DNA. The V and J calls shown here were made by TCRdb, not taken from the authors' results. The sample table holds 350,000 to 450,000 distinct CDR3 sequences, of which approximately 15% were seen once. The biggest ten clones account for 22% of the sample.

Ficoll-Paque density gradient centrifugation was used to isolate PBMCs. Results the study describes overall, beyond this receptor: The study included only a couple of mild cases, and larger cohorts that include severe cases with pre-infection samples were judged to be necessary. From day 15 to 85, contracting clones showed balanced CD4/CD8 phenotypes, whereas a second wave of clones that expanded from day 15 to 37 leaned towards CD4+. The second-wave clones that peaked on day 37 were not confirmed to be SARS-CoV-2 specific. Contracting CD4+ clones appeared mostly in the CM and EM memory subsets, whereas CD8+ clones were enriched in EMRA. Some responding clones were found in pre-infection memory, which suggests that pre-existing cross-reactive memory T cells took part in the SARS-CoV-2 response.

The CDR3 spans 17 residues, from the cysteine through the phenylalanine. Only CDR3 DNA remains: 51 bases, in frame from the first base. The germline V gene (reference sequence) specifies LNHDA as CDR1 and SQIVND as CDR2. V is reduced by 3 bases and J by 3 bases, leaving a spacing of 18 bases between them. What was sequenced was PBMCs or a T cell subset sorted from them (not recorded which). The TCR was taken from a man between 18 and 35 years old who had mild COVID-19 (a few samples of this study predate the infection). The sample titles of this study are shuffled in the database, so cell type and time point are left out; the donor was told from shared clones. The receptor chain draws on TRBV19 and TRBJ1-5, with the D gene call left open. CDR3 protein: CASSIRNVGVINQPQHF. Read as DNA, the sequence is TGTGCCAGTAGTATCAGAAACGTCGGGGTGATCAATCAGCCCCAGCATTTT.